This is a list of T cell receptor beta chains from one sample in a study of blood T cell repertoires in COVID-19. This table comes from immunoSEQ multiplex PCR, and its TCRdb copy is limited to in-frame clones, with some not included. The sample includes about 290,000 clones, around 90% seen only once; the top ten take just under 0.95%. Source material: peripheral blood. These receptor sequences come from a woman aged 40 to 50 who had recovered from COVID-19. Each CDR3 is given with its conserved first and last residue. The D gene is left open where the match is weak. Size values are once, few and many counts, or a class for expanded clones, and some rows have none.

TRBV5-4	NA	TRBD1	CASSLDGTVSYNEQFF
TRBV4-2	NA	TRBD1	CASSPGSGQSSYNEQFF
TRBV6-5	few	NA	CAARSSGNTIYF
TRBV27	NA	TRBD2	CASSIIAGESTGELFF
TRBV7-9	NA	TRBD1	CASSLMTGDEETQYF
TRBV6-5	once	NA	CARRSGTIYF
TRBV4-2	NA	NA	CASSQDLVDRTTGELFF
TRBV4-1	NA	TRBD2	CASSQGYGRGAYEQYF
TRBV21-1	NA	NA	CASYRRGGVDGYTF
TRBV10-3	NA	TRBD2	CAISEGLAGVGYQETQYF
TRBV6-6	NA	NA	CASTERRDTDTQYF
TRBV5-3	NA	TRBD2	CARSISGRARNEQFF
TRBV9	once	NA	CASSVATGVLSTDTQYF
TRBV1	NA	NA	CTSSQGQLAGAFDEQFF
TRBV18	NA	TRBD1	CASSTGEYGYTF
TRBV11-3	NA	NA	CASSRTNGNTGELFF
TRBV30	NA	NA	CAWSVGRNPYGYTF
TRBV7-2	NA	NA	CASSLGGGIGQPQHF
TRBV21-1	NA	NA	CASSEQRSGRRLHNEQFF
TRBV7-3	NA	TRBD2	CASSSGLAGPGDTQYF
TRBV19	few	NA	CASSIDVQPQHF
TRBV11-1	NA	NA	CASSLSSEDNEQFF
TRBV9	NA	TRBD1	CASSVRDRAYEQYF
TRBV11-2	once	NA	CASSLQETQYF
TRBV28	NA	NA	CASSLSSTDTQYF